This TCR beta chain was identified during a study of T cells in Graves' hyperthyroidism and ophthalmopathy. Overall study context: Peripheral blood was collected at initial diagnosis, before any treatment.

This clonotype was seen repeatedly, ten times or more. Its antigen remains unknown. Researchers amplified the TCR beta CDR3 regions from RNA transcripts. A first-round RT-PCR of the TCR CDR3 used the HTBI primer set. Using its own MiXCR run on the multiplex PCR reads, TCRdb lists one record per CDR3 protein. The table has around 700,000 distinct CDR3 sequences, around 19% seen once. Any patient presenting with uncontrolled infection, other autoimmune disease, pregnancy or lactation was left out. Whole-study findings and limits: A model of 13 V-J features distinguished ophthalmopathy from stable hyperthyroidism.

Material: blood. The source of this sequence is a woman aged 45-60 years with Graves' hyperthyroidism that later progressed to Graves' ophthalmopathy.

The CDR3 DNA follows: TGTGCCAGCACCTTCGGGGCCCAGGGGGGTAAAGAGACCCAGTACTTC. Translation gives CASTFGAQGGKETQYF. V usage is TRBV12-3 or TRBV12-4 and J usage is TRBJ2-5, with a weak D call TRBD1 (7 bases). Trimming took 7 bases from V and 3 from J, leaving 21 bases between them. The CDR3 extends over 16 amino acids.